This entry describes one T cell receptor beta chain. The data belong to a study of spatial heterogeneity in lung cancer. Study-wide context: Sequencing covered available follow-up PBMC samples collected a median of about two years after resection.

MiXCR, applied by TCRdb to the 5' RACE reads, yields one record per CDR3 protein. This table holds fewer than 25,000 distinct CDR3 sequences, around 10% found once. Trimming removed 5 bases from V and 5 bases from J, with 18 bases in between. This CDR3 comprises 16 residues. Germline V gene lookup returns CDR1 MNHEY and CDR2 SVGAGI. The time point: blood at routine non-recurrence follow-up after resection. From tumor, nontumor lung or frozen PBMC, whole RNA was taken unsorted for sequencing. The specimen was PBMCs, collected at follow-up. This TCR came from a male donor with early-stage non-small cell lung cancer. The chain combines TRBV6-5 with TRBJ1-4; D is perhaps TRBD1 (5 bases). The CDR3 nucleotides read TGTGCCAGCAGTAAAAAGATCGCGGGGGTAAATGAAAAACTGTTTTTT. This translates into CASSKKIAGVNEKLFF.